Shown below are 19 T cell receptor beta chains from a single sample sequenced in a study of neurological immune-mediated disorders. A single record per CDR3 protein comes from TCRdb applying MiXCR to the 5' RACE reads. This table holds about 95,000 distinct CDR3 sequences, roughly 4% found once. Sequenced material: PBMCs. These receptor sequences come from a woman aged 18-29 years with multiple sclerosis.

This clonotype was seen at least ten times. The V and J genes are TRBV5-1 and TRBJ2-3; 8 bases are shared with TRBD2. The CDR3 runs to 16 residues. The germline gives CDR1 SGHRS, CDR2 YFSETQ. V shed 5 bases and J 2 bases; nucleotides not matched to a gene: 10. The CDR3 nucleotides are TGCGCCAGCAGACGAGCTAGCGGGTCTACCACAGATACGCAGTATTTT. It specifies CASRRASGSTTDTQYF. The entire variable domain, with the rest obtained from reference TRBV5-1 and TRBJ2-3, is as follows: KAGVTQTPRYLIKTRGQQVTLSCSPISGHRSVSWYQQTPGQGLQFLFEYFSETQRNKGNFPGRFSGRQFSNSRSEMNVSTLELGDSALYLCASRRASGSTTDTQYFGPGTRLTVL.

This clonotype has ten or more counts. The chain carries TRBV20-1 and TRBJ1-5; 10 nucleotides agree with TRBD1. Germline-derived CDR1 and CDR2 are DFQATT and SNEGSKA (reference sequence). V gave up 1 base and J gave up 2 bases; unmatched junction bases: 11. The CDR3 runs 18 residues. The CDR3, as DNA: TGCAGTGCTAGAGCCAAGGGACAGGGGACCAAGGGCAATCAGCCCCAGCATTTT. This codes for CSARAKGQGTKGNQPQHF.

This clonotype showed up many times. This chain's CDR3 is CSAKTSHGYEQYF. The CDR3 DNA reads as TGCAGTGCTAAGACTAGTCATGGCTACGAGCAGTACTTC. This chain links TRBV20-1 with TRBJ2-7, with a weak D call TRBD2 (6 bases). In germline, CDR1 is DFQATT, CDR2 SNEGSKA (reference sequence). V lost 4 bases, J lost 3 bases, and 13 bases lay in between. The CDR3 has 13 residues.

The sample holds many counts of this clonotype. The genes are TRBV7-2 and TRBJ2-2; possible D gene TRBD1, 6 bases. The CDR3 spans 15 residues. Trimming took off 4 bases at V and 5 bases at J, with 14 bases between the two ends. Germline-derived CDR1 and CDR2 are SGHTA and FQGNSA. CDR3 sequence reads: CASSSRNQGTGELFF. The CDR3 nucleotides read TGTGCCAGCAGCTCGAGAAATCAGGGGACCGGGGAGCTGTTTTTT.

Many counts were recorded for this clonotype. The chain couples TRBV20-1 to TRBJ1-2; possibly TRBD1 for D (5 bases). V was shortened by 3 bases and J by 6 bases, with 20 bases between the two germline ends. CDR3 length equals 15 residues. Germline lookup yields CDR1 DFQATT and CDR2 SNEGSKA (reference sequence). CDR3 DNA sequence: TGCAGTGCTAGTCGGTGGGGGAGAACGCAGGATGGCTACACCTTC. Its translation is CSASRWGRTQDGYTF.

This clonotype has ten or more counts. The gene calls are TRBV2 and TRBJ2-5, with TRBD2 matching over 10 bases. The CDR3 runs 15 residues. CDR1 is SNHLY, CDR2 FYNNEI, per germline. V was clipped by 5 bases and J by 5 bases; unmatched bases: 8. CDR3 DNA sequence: TGTGCCAGCAGTAGCGGGGGGGTCGTTCTGGAGACCCAGTACTTC. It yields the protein CASSSGGVVLETQYF. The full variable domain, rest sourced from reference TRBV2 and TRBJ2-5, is EPEVTQTPSHQVTQMGQEVILRCVPISNHLYFYWYRQILGQKVEFLVSFYNNEISEKSEIFDDQFSVERPDGSNFTLKIRSTKLEDSAMYFCASSSGGVVLETQYFGPGTRLLVL.

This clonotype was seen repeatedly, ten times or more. This CDR3 is CASRGDRGWGYEQYF. The CDR3 coding sequence is TGTGCCAGCAGGGGGGACAGGGGTTGGGGCTACGAGCAGTACTTC. The rearrangement joins TRBV6-1 to TRBJ2-7; 10 nucleotides line up with TRBD1. Unmatched junction bases numbered 8, after V lost 6 bases and J lost 3 bases. The CDR3 is made up of 15 amino acids. Germline loops: CDR1 MNHNS, CDR2 SASEGT.

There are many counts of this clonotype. CDR3 coding DNA: TGTGCCAGCAGTGAATTTGCGTGGCAGCCCCAGCATTTT. It encodes CASSEFAWQPQHF. V and J are TRBV6-1 and TRBJ1-5; D is uncertain. Germline-derived CDR1 and CDR2 are MNHNS and SASEGT. Trimming left V 2 bases short and J 7 bases short, with 9 bases between. The CDR3 runs 13 residues.

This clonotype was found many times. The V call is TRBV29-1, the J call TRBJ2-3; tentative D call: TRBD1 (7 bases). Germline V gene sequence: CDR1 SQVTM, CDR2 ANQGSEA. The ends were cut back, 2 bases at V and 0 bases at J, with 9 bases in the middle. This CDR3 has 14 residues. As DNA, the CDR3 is TGCAGCGTTGAATCAGGGGGGAGCACAGATACGCAGTATTTT. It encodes CSVESGGSTDTQYF.

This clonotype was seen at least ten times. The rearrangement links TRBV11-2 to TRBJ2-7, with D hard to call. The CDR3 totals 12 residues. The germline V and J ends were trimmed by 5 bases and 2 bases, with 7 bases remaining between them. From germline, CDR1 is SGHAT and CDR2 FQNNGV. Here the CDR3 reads CASSPVPYEQYF. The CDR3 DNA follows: TGTGCCAGCAGCCCCGTCCCCTACGAGCAGTACTTC.

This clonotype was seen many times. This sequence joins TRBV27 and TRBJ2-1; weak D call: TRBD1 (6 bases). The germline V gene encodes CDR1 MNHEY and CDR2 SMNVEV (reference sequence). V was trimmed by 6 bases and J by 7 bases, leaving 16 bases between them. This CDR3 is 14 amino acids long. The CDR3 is CASSLGAVGNEQFF. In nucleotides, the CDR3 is TGTGCCAGCAGCTTGGGGGCCGTTGGTAATGAGCAGTTCTTC.

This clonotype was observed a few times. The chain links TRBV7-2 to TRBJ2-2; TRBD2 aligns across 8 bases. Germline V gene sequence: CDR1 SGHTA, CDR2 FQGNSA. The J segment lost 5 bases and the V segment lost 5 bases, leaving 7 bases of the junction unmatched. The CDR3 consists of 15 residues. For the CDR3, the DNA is TGTGCCAGCAGCGCGGGGACTAGAGGGACCGGGGAGCTGTTTTTT. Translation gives CASSAGTRGTGELFF.

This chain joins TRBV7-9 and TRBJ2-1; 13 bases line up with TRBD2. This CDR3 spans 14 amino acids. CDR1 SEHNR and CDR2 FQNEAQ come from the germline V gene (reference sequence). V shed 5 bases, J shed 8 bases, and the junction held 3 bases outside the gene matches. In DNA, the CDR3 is TGTGCCAGCAGCGGACTAGCGGGGGAGTATGAGCAGTTCTTC. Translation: CASSGLAGEYEQFF.

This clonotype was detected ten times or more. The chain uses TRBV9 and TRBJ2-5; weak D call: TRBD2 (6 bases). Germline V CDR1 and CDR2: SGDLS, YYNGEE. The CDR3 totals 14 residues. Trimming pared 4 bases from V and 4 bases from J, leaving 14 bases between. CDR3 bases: TGTGCCAGCAGCCAAACTAGCTTAGCAGAGACCCAGTACTTC. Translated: CASSQTSLAETQYF.

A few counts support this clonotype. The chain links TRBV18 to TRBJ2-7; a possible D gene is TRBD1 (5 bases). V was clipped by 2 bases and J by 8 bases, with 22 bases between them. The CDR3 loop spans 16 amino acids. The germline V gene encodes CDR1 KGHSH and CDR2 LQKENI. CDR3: CASSPAYTRVMGKQYF. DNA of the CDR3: TGTGCCAGCTCACCAGCTTATACCAGGGTCATGGGGAAGCAGTACTTC.

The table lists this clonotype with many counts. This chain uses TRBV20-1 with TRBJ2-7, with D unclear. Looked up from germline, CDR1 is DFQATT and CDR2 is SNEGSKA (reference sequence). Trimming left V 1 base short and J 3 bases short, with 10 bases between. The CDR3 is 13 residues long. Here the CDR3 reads CSARVQLSYEQYF. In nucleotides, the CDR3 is TGCAGTGCTAGAGTACAGCTGAGCTACGAGCAGTACTTC.

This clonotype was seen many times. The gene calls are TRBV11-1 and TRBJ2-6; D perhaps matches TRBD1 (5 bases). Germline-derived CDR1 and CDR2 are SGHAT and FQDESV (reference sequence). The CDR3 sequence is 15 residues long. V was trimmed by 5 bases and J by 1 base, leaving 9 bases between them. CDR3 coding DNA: TGTGCCAGCAGCAAGCAGGGATCTGGGGCCAACGTCCTGACTTTC. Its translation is CASSKQGSGANVLTF.

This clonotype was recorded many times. The CDR3 protein is CSARGYRSAYEQYF. For the CDR3, the DNA is TGCAGTGCTAGGGGTTACCGGTCAGCCTACGAGCAGTACTTC. This chain uses TRBV20-1 with TRBJ2-7; D gene uncertain. Germline lookup yields CDR1 DFQATT and CDR2 SNEGSKA (reference sequence). V lost 3 bases, J lost 2 bases, and 14 bases lay in between. The CDR3 spans 14 residues.

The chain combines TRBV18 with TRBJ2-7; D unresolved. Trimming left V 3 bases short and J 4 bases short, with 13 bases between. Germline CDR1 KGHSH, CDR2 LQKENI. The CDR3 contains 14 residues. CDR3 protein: CASSPIGWLYEQYF. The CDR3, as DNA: TGTGCCAGCTCACCTATAGGGTGGTTGTACGAGCAGTACTTC. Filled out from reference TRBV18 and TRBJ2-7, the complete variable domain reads NAGVMQNPRHLVRRRGQEARLRCSPMKGHSHVYWYRQLPEEGLKFMVYLQKENIIDESGMPKERFSAEFPKEGPSILRIQQVVRGDSAAYFCASSPIGWLYEQYFGPGTRLTVT.